Each of the 30 T cell receptor beta chains below was sequenced from the same sample in a study of control samples from healthy donors and cancer patients. Libraries were prepared by immunoSEQ multiplex PCR; TCRdb keeps only in-frame clonotypes and omits some of them. This sample has about 190,000 clones, with roughly nine tenths found just once. The sequenced sample consisted of blood. The receptor source for this set is a man aged 25-45 years in good health.

The gene calls are TRBV5-1 and TRBJ1-4; TRBD1 matches at 7 bases. Per germline, CDR1 SGHRS and CDR2 YFSETQ. The CDR3 contains 15 residues. V lost 4 bases and J lost 6; bases outside the gene matches: 9. CDR3 sequence: CASSATGQPDEKLFF. The CDR3 coding sequence is TGCGCCAGCAGCGCAACGGGACAGCCAGATGAAAAACTGTTTTTT.

This clone has only a few counts. This chain uses TRBV15 with TRBJ2-3; 9 nucleotides align to TRBD1. Germline lookup yields CDR1 LNHNV and CDR2 YYDKDF (reference sequence). CDR3 length: 16 amino acids. The trim removed 3 bases at V and 8 bases at J, leaving 12 bases unmatched. CDR3 in amino acids: CATSRGQGGSGGTQYF. The CDR3 DNA follows: TGTGCCACCAGCAGGGGACAGGGAGGGTCGGGAGGTACGCAGTATTTT.

V usage is TRBV7-8 and J usage is TRBJ2-4, with 10 bases aligning to TRBD1. Per germline, CDR1 SGHVS and CDR2 FQNEAQ. The CDR3 runs 16 residues. The ends lost 1 base at V and 6 bases at J; junction bases unmatched: 6. CDR3 in amino acids: CASSLVVGQGGNIQYF. In nucleotides, the CDR3 is TGTGCCAGCAGCTTAGTAGTAGGACAGGGGGGAAACATTCAGTACTTC.

CDR3 DNA sequence: TGTGCCAGCACAACAGGGCCCGGAGTAGCTCATCAGCCCCAGCATTTT. Residues: CASTTGPGVAHQPQHF. V usage is TRBV2 and J usage is TRBJ1-5, with D maybe TRBD1 (6 bases). V was trimmed by 7 bases and J by 5 bases, leaving 21 bases between them. The CDR3 is made up of 16 amino acids. Looked up from germline, CDR1 is SNHLY and CDR2 is FYNNEI.

V gene TRBV10-3 combines with J gene TRBJ2-3; TRBD1 matches 10 bases. The germline CDR1 and CDR2 sequences are ENHRY and SYGVKD. CDR3 length: 15 residues. With 9 bases clipped from V and 1 base from J, the junction kept 7 bases outside the gene matches. The CDR3 DNA sequence: TGTGCCATTGACAGGGGGCACGGTGGCACAGATACGCAGTATTTT. Its translation: CAIDRGHGGTDTQYF.

The chain carries TRBV25-1 and TRBJ1-1; 9 nucleotides line up with TRBD1. Germline assignment: CDR1 MGHDK and CDR2 SYGVNS. The CDR3 consists of 16 residues. J lost 4 bases, V lost 9 bases, and 15 bases had no gene match. Written as DNA, the CDR3 is TGTGCCAGTATAGAACAGGGGGCATATGGTGGCACTGAAGCTTTCTTT. It specifies CASIEQGAYGGTEAFF.

J is TRBJ1-2 and V is TRBV5-1; unclear D gene. Looked up from germline, CDR1 is SGHRS and CDR2 is YFSETQ. The CDR3 totals 18 residues. V lost 4 bases to trimming and J lost 0 bases, with 22 bases between them. CDR3 sequence: CASSATQTMRPPNYGYTF. DNA for the CDR3: TGCGCCAGCAGCGCTACCCAAACGATGAGACCTCCTAACTATGGCTACACCTTC.

The V call is TRBV18, the J call TRBJ1-5, with unresolved D. Trimming shortened V by 5 bases and J by 2 bases, and 13 bases separated the two germline ends. Germline assignment: CDR1 KGHSH and CDR2 LQKENI. This CDR3 has 15 amino acids. The CDR3 spells CASSTAPGGNQPQHF. DNA of the CDR3: TGTGCCAGCTCAACTGCCCCCGGCGGCAATCAGCCCCAGCATTTT.

V and J are TRBV3-1 (or the pseudogene TRBV3-2) and TRBJ2-7; D ambiguous. V was pared by 0 bases and J by 1 base, with 16 bases between. This CDR3 has 17 residues. Germline-derived CDR1 and CDR2 are LGHDT and YNNKEL (reference sequence). This chain's CDR3 is CASSQEGWGGSSYEQYF. CDR3 in DNA: TGTGCCAGCAGCCAAGAAGGGTGGGGTGGCAGTTCCTACGAGCAGTACTTC.

This clone was detected once. The chain combines TRBV29-1 with TRBJ1-3, with D maybe TRBD1 (5 bases). CDR1 is SQVTM, CDR2 ANQGSEA, per germline. This CDR3 region has 16 residues. V was clipped by 1 base and J by 0 bases, with 13 bases between them. The CDR3 region is CSVEAATQGSGNTIYF. The DNA of the CDR3 is TGCAGCGTTGAAGCCGCCACGCAGGGCTCTGGAAACACCATATATTTT.

The J gene is TRBJ1-5, the V gene TRBV2; no firm D call. The V gene lost 3 bases and the J gene lost 4 bases, with 13 bases spanning the gap. This CDR3 has 15 residues. Per germline, CDR1 SNHLY and CDR2 FYNNEI. In DNA form, the CDR3 reads TGTGCCAGCAGTGATGTCAACCTTCCTAATCAGCCCCAGCATTTT. As protein: CASSDVNLPNQPQHF. Looking up the rest from reference TRBV2 and TRBJ1-5 gives the full variable domain: EPEVTQTPSHQVTQMGQEVILRCVPISNHLYFYWYRQILGQKVEFLVSFYNNEISEKSEIFDDQFSVERPDGSNFTLKIRSTKLEDSAMYFCASSDVNLPNQPQHFGDGTRLSIL.

This sequence joins TRBV10-3 and TRBJ1-4; D perhaps matches TRBD1 (5 bases). CDR3 length: 14 amino acids. Germline V CDR1 and CDR2: ENHRY, SYGVKD. The V end lost 10 bases, the J end lost 8 bases, and 20 bases lay between the germline ends. The CDR3 protein is CATGTGPKGEKLFF. The CDR3 coding sequence is TGTGCCACCGGAACAGGACCGAAGGGGGAAAAACTGTTTTTT.

This clone was picked up one time. The chain is built from TRBV5-4 and TRBJ1-2; D gene ambiguous. The CDR3 loop spans 14 amino acids. V shed 4 bases and J shed 4 bases, with 14 bases lying between them. Germline assignment: CDR1 SGHNT and CDR2 YYREEE (reference sequence). This CDR3 reads CASSLETAPYGYTF. CDR3 in DNA: TGTGCCAGCAGCCTGGAAACTGCCCCCTATGGCTACACCTTC.

The rearrangement uses TRBV5-1 and TRBJ2-2, with D perhaps TRBD1 (5 bases). This CDR3 has 15 amino acids. V was clipped by 4 bases and J by 1 base, with 11 bases between them. CDR1 and CDR2 (germline): SGHRS, YFSETQ. DNA for the CDR3: TGCGCCAGCAGCCCCGGACATCAGAACACCGGGGAGCTGTTTTTT. It encodes CASSPGHQNTGELFF.

CDR3 residues: CASSLNGDNYGYTF. In DNA, the CDR3 is TGTGCCAGCAGTTTAAACGGGGATAACTATGGCTACACCTTC. The V and J genes are TRBV27 and TRBJ1-2; D ambiguous. The CDR3 contains 14 residues. CDR1 and CDR2 from the germline V gene are MNHEY and SMNVEV (reference sequence). V dropped 2 bases and J dropped 1 base, with 8 bases sitting between them.

This chain connects TRBV6-1 to TRBJ1-1; maybe TRBD1 (5 bases). This CDR3 is built from 15 residues. V was cut by 3 bases and J by 11 bases, with 22 bases left in between. CDR1 MNHNS and CDR2 SASEGT come from the germline V gene. CDR3 nucleotide sequence: TGTGCCAGCAGTGACCGACCGGGACGGGGTTTGCAGGCTTTCTTT. This encodes CASSDRPGRGLQAFF.

The rearrangement links TRBV19 to TRBJ1-5; D gene ambiguous. V was clipped by 3 bases and J by 1 base, with 10 bases between them. The CDR3 is made up of 15 amino acids. Germline values: CDR1 LNHDA, CDR2 SQIVND (reference sequence). CDR3 sequence (DNA): TGTGCCAGTAGTATTTTGCCGGGGAGCAATCAGCCCCAGCATTTT. Translation gives CASSILPGSNQPQHF.

The chain couples TRBV2 to TRBJ2-5; D remains unclear. CDR3 size: 13 residues. Germline CDR1 SNHLY, CDR2 FYNNEI. Trimming left V 7 bases short and J 2 bases short, with 11 bases between. Here the CDR3 DNA reads TGTGCCAGCAATCATGACACTCAAGAGACCCAGTACTTC. It specifies CASNHDTQETQYF. Full variable domain (missing parts from reference TRBV2 and TRBJ2-5): EPEVTQTPSHQVTQMGQEVILRCVPISNHLYFYWYRQILGQKVEFLVSFYNNEISEKSEIFDDQFSVERPDGSNFTLKIRSTKLEDSAMYFCASNHDTQETQYFGPGTRLLVL.

In its sample, this clone was seen once. The CDR3 loop is CASSFQELDTQYF. The CDR3 DNA follows: TGTGCCAGCAGCTTTCAGGAACTAGATACGCAGTATTTT. The rearrangement joins TRBV5-8 to TRBJ2-3; D not certain. V dropped 2 bases and J dropped 5 bases, with 9 bases sitting between them. In germline, CDR1 is SGHTS, CDR2 YDEGEE. The CDR3 contains 13 residues.

In its sample, this clone was seen many times. The gene calls are TRBV19 and TRBJ1-5; the D gene is possibly TRBD1 (5 bases). The CDR3 totals 16 residues. V lost 6 bases and J lost 5, with 20 bases in between. CDR1 and CDR2 (germline): LNHDA, SQIVND (reference sequence). DNA of the CDR3: TGTGCCAGTAGATCCCCGTGGGGCGGGGAGGATCAGCCCCAGCATTTT. Amino acids: CASRSPWGGEDQPQHF.

This clone has just one count. This chain joins TRBV21-1 and TRBJ2-2; TRBD1 is the table's D call, not checked against the DNA. TRBV21-1 is classified as a pseudogene. CDR3 length equals 16 residues. The CDR3 region is CASRHGDRGYTGELFF. The DNA for the CDR3 is TGTGCCAGCAGACACGGGGACAGGGGGTACACCGGGGAGCTGTTTTTT.

The chain employs TRBV7-8 and TRBJ2-1; D is perhaps TRBD1 or TRBD2 (5 bases each). The CDR3 has 15 amino acids. The V gene lost 8 bases and the J gene lost 1 base, with 15 bases spanning the gap. CDR1 is SGHVS and CDR2 is FQNEAQ in the germline V gene. CDR3: CASSLGGLSYNEQFF. The CDR3 DNA sequence: TGTGCCAGCTCCCTTGGGGGTTTATCCTACAATGAGCAGTTCTTC.

V is TRBV6-5 and J is TRBJ2-7; D unclear. Germline CDR1 reads MNHEY; CDR2 reads SVGAGI. The CDR3 has 11 residues. Trimming cost V 9 bases and J 0 bases, with 6 bases left between them. CDR3 protein: CASVTSYEQYF. The CDR3 coding sequence is TGTGCCAGTGTTACCTCCTACGAGCAGTACTTC.

The chain couples TRBV18 to TRBJ1-6, with TRBD1 matching over 9 bases. Unmatched junction bases numbered 10, after V lost 6 bases and J lost 10 bases. CDR3 length: 15 residues. Germline V lookup: CDR1 KGHSH, CDR2 LQKENI. CDR3 protein: CASSTTGQGYSPLHF. The CDR3 region has the DNA TGTGCCAGCTCCACCACGGGACAGGGTTACTCACCCCTCCACTTT.

The V gene is TRBV30, the J gene TRBJ1-1, with TRBD1 identical over 8 bases. Germline CDR1 GTSNPN, CDR2 SVGIG (reference sequence). The CDR3 consists of 13 residues. V dropped 4 bases and J dropped 10; count of bases not matched to a gene: 11. CDR3 in DNA: TGTGCCTGGAAGTCGCAGGGGGCGAGAGGAGCTTTCTTT. It yields the protein CAWKSQGARGAFF.

This clone was observed a single time. The rearrangement joins TRBV6-2 or TRBV6-3 to TRBJ1-1; maybe TRBD1 (5 bases). With 5 bases removed from V and 10 bases from J, the gap between germline ends came to 17 bases. This CDR3 has 13 amino acids. The germline V gene encodes CDR1 MNHEY and CDR2 SVGEGT. The CDR3, as DNA: TGTGCCAGCAGTCCCGGGGCCTATGGTAGAGCTTTCTTT. Its translation is CASSPGAYGRAFF.

The table lists this clone with a few counts. The gene calls are TRBV9 and TRBJ2-7, with 9 bases identical to TRBD2. With V trimmed by 3 bases and J by 3 bases, 7 bases remained unmatched. Looked up from germline, CDR1 is SGDLS and CDR2 is YYNGEE. The CDR3 is 15 amino acids. CDR3 sequence: CASSEGAGGYYEQYF. DNA of the CDR3: TGTGCCAGCAGCGAGGGAGCGGGGGGCTACTACGAGCAGTACTTC.

This clone was counted a single time. The chain uses TRBV4-1 and TRBJ2-7, with 8 bases lining up with TRBD1. This CDR3 spans 13 amino acids. CDR1 is MGHRA and CDR2 is YSYEKL in the germline V gene. J lost 6 bases, V lost 0 bases, and 1 base had no gene match. The CDR3 reads CASSQDRGPEQYF. The DNA of the CDR3 is TGCGCCAGCAGCCAAGACAGGGGGCCCGAGCAGTACTTC.

Of note for this clone: A junction end diverges from the germline sequence, so it may reflect a read error. The chain couples TRBV24-1 to TRBJ1-2, with D maybe TRBD1 (5 bases). The CDR3 extends over 12 amino acids. Per germline, CDR1 KGHDR and CDR2 SFDVKD. The DNA of the CDR3 is TGTACCACCAGTGACTCGGACACCGGCTACACCTTC. Its translation is CTTSDSDTGYTF.

This chain joins TRBV7-9 and TRBJ1-5, with 10 bases fitting TRBD1. The trim removed 5 bases at V and 6 bases at J, leaving 4 bases unmatched. Germline loops: CDR1 SEHNR, CDR2 FQNEAQ (reference sequence). The length of the CDR3 is 14 residues. Here the CDR3 DNA reads TGTGCCAGCAGCCTGACAGGGGGCGGTCAGCCCCAGCATTTT. Translated, it gives CASSLTGGGQPQHF.